The rows below give T cell receptor beta chains drawn from one sample of a study of T-cell reconstitution after alpha-beta-depleted transplantation in children. Via MiXCR, TCRdb re-called the PCR reads, giving one row per CDR3 protein. Here the sample spans a few hundred thousand distinct CDR3 sequences, approximately 13% being singletons. Sample: PBMCs from the stem cell graft donor, taken from the stem cell graft. The source is a human donor who donated a stem cell graft to a child with combined immunodeficiency. The CDR3 runs from the conserved cysteine through the conserved F or W. D genes are given only for firm matches. Clone size, where shown, is once, few, many, or a class for clones that have expanded.

clone size | J gene | D gene | V gene | CDR3 DNA | CDR3 protein
few | TRBJ2-1 | TRBD2 | TRBV12-3/TRBV12-4 | TGTGCCAGCAGTTTAGGGACTAGCAATGAGCAGTTCTTC | CASSLGTSNEQFF
many | TRBJ2-1 | TRBD2 | TRBV30 | TGTGCCTGGAGTATGGGACTAGTTCGTACTGAGCAGTTCTTC | CAWSMGLVRTEQFF
. | TRBJ2-7 | TRBD2 | TRBV7-8 | TGTGCCAGCAGCTTATTTGGCGGGAGGGCCGCTGAGCAGTACTTC | CASSLFGGRAAEQYF
few | TRBJ1-3 | . | TRBV10-3 | TGTGCCATCAGTGGTGCCTCTGGAAACACCATATATTTT | CAISGASGNTIYF
few | TRBJ2-3 | . | TRBV18 | TGTGCCAGCTCACTTCCGGTAGCAGGGACGGGAGATACGCAGTATTTT | CASSLPVAGTGDTQYF
. | TRBJ2-7 | . | TRBV25-1 | TGTGCCAGCAGTGCCCGGGGGAGTGCGTACGAGCAGTACTTC | CASSARGSAYEQYF
few | TRBJ2-7 | . | TRBV19 | TGTGCCAGTAGTAGGTTTGACAGTTCCTACGAGCAGTACTTC | CASSRFDSSYEQYF
few | TRBJ2-1 | . | TRBV29-1 | TGCAGCGTTTTGGGTAAGGGTAGCTCCTACAATGAGCAGTTCTTC | CSVLGKGSSYNEQFF
many | TRBJ2-7 | TRBD2 | TRBV20-1 | TGCAGTGCTAGAGATCTAGCGGGGTTAGCCTACGAGCAGTACTTC | CSARDLAGLAYEQYF
. | TRBJ2-7 | . | TRBV5-8 | TGTGCCAGCAGCTTGATGGGCCACGAGCAGTACTTC | CASSLMGHEQYF
few | TRBJ2-1 | . | TRBV5-1 | TGCGCCAGCAGTCAAACACCGAGGGAGCAGTTCTTC | CASSQTPREQFF
few | TRBJ2-1 | TRBD1 | TRBV7-8 | TGTGCCAGCAGCTTTACAGGGGGCTTCAACAATGAGCAGTTCTTC | CASSFTGGFNNEQFF
few | TRBJ2-5 | . | TRBV27 | TGTGCCAGCAGTCCTTCGACAAGGGTGGAAGAGACCCAGTACTTC | CASSPSTRVEETQYF
. | TRBJ1-1 | . | TRBV20-1 | TGCAGTGCTCCACCCAGCGGGGAAGCTTTCTTT | CSAPPSGEAFF
. | TRBJ1-5 | TRBD1 | TRBV6-2/TRBV6-3 | TGTGCCAGCAGTTACTTTACAGGGGGCAGGCAGCCCCAGCATTTT | CASSYFTGGRQPQHF
many | TRBJ1-2 | TRBD1 | TRBV6-2/TRBV6-3 | TGTGCCAGCAGTCGGGACAGATGGAACTATGGCTACACCTTC | CASSRDRWNYGYTF
. | TRBJ1-5 | . | TRBV5-8 | TGTGCCAGCAGCTTCCTCCGGGGTATTAATCAGCCCCAGCATTTT | CASSFLRGINQPQHF
few | TRBJ1-4 | . | TRBV7-8 | TGTGCCAGCAGCTCCCGGACATTCGGGGGAAAACTGTTTTTT | CASSSRTFGGKLFF
few | TRBJ1-4 | . | TRBV20-1 | TGCAGTGCTAGGGCTGAACCCGGTTTCGGGGCTGAAAAACTGTTTTTT | CSARAEPGFGAEKLFF
. | TRBJ2-7 | . | TRBV2 | TGTGCCAGCAGGGGACTTTCTGCTGGTCCCTCCTACGAGCAGTACTTC | CASRGLSAGPSYEQYF
many | TRBJ1-2 | TRBD1 | TRBV20-1 | TGCAGTGTTCGGGACAGGGGCTCTGGCTACACCTTC | CSVRDRGSGYTF
few | TRBJ2-7 | TRBD1 | TRBV5-1 | TGCGCCAGCAGCTTGGCCTGGGGACAGGTCATCTACGAGCAGTACTTC | CASSLAWGQVIYEQYF
many | TRBJ1-6 | TRBD1 | TRBV10-3 | TGTGCCACCGGGGGGGACAGAGACAATTCACCCCTCCACTTT | CATGGDRDNSPLHF
. | TRBJ2-7 | TRBD2 | TRBV7-2 | TGTGCCAGCAGCTTAGGGGAGGCTAGCGGGATGTACGAGCAGTACTTC | CASSLGEASGMYEQYF
many | TRBJ2-2 | . | TRBV7-2 | TGTGCCAGCAGCTTAGACCTAGCTGAGCTGTTTTTT | CASSLDLAELFF
many | TRBJ1-6 | . | TRBV12-3/TRBV12-4 | TGTGCCAGCAGTTTGCAAGGGTCTAATTCACCCCTCCACTTT | CASSLQGSNSPLHF
. | TRBJ2-1 | . | TRBV4-1 | TGCGCCAGCAGCCAAGCGGGATATGAGCAGTTCTTC | CASSQAGYEQFF
many | TRBJ2-7 | TRBD2 | TRBV12-3/TRBV12-4 | TGTGCCAGCAGTCAAGCGGGACCCTCCTACGAGCAGTACTTC | CASSQAGPSYEQYF
. | TRBJ2-7 | TRBD1 | TRBV6-1 | TGTGCCAGCCGCCGGACAGGCCCCTACGAGCAGTACTTC | CASRRTGPYEQYF
few | TRBJ2-3 | . | TRBV4-3 | TGCGCCAGCAGCCAAGAGTGGGGTAGCACAGATACGCAGTATTTT | CASSQEWGSTDTQYF
few | TRBJ2-7 | . | TRBV10-3 | TGTGCCATCAGTAATATGGAGAGGGGCGAGCAGTACTTC | CAISNMERGEQYF
many | TRBJ2-7 | . | TRBV12-3/TRBV12-4 | TGTGCCAGCAGTCTCCGCGAACGTTCGTACGAGCAGTACTTC | CASSLRERSYEQYF
. | TRBJ2-7 | TRBD1 | TRBV6-5 | TGTGCCAGCAGTTACCTTGGGGGACAGGGGACCTACGAGCAGTACTTC | CASSYLGGQGTYEQYF
few | TRBJ2-7 | . | TRBV20-1 | TGCAGTGCCCTGGGGATAGCGGATTACTACGAGCAGTACTTC | CSALGIADYYEQYF
many | TRBJ2-5 | . | TRBV7-2 | TGTGCCAGCAGCTTAGTTGGGACAAGACAAGAGACCCAGTACTTC | CASSLVGTRQETQYF
few | TRBJ2-5 | TRBD2 | TRBV2 | TGTGCCAGCACCGGCGTGCAGCGGGGGGGAGAGACCCAGTACTTC | CASTGVQRGGETQYF
. | TRBJ2-7 | . | TRBV9 | TGTGCCAGCAGCGCCGGACCTTCTGGATACGAGCAGTACTTC | CASSAGPSGYEQYF
many | TRBJ2-1 | TRBD2 | TRBV20-1 | TGCAGTGCTAGCAATAGCGGGAACAATGAGCAGTTCTTC | CSASNSGNNEQFF
. | TRBJ2-1 | TRBD2 | TRBV7-6 | TGTGCCAGCTCGGGCGGGGGGGGATACAATGAGCAGTTCTTC | CASSGGGGYNEQFF
. | TRBJ1-3 | TRBD1 | TRBV7-8 | TGTGCCAGCAGCTTAAGGGACAGGGGGTTTTCGGGTGGAAACACCATATATTTT | CASSLRDRGFSGGNTIYF
. | TRBJ1-3 | TRBD1 | TRBV12-3/TRBV12-4 | TGTGCCAGCAGTGCGACAGGGGCCGGAGAGCCCATATATTTT | CASSATGAGEPIYF
. | TRBJ1-5 | TRBD1 | TRBV5-1 | TGCGCCAGCAGCCCGACAGGGGCAAGCAATCAGCCCCAGCATTTT | CASSPTGASNQPQHF
many | TRBJ2-3 | TRBD2 | TRBV13 | TGTGCCAGCAGCCAGCCCCTAAGACTAGCGGGATTAGAGTCTACGCAGTATTTT | CASSQPLRLAGLESTQYF
many | TRBJ2-5 | . | TRBV29-1 | TGCAGCGTTGTTGGCAGGGGAAGAGAGACCCAGTACTTC | CSVVGRGRETQYF
. | TRBJ2-3 | . | TRBV29-1 | TGCAGCGTCGTGGAGGGGGCGCCCACAGATACGCAGTATTTT | CSVVEGAPTDTQYF
many | TRBJ2-5 | TRBD1 | TRBV3-1 | TGTGCCAGCACCCCAGCAGGCAGGGGGATACAAGAGACCCAGTACTTC | CASTPAGRGIQETQYF
. | TRBJ2-1 | . | TRBV5-1 | TGCGCCAGCAGCATGGGGGGGGACAACAATGAGCAGTTCTTC | CASSMGGDNNEQFF
. | TRBJ1-5 | . | TRBV12-3/TRBV12-4 | TGTGCCAGCAGTATACACAGGGTCTATAGCAATCAGCCCCAGCATTTT | CASSIHRVYSNQPQHF
few | TRBJ2-7 | . | TRBV19 | TGTGCCAGTATTATCCCGATATGCACAAGCTCCTACGAGCAGTACTTC | CASIIPICTSSYEQYF
few | TRBJ2-1 | . | TRBV9 | TGTGCCAGCACCGGGGGTGATCCCTACAATGAGCAGTTCTTC | CASTGGDPYNEQFF
. | TRBJ2-3 | TRBD1 | TRBV18 | TGTGCCAGCTCACCAGCCGGGACAGGGGATACGCAGTATTTT | CASSPAGTGDTQYF
. | TRBJ2-5 | . | TRBV2 | TGTGCCAGCAGTGAAATGGTCCAAGAGACCCAGTACTTC | CASSEMVQETQYF